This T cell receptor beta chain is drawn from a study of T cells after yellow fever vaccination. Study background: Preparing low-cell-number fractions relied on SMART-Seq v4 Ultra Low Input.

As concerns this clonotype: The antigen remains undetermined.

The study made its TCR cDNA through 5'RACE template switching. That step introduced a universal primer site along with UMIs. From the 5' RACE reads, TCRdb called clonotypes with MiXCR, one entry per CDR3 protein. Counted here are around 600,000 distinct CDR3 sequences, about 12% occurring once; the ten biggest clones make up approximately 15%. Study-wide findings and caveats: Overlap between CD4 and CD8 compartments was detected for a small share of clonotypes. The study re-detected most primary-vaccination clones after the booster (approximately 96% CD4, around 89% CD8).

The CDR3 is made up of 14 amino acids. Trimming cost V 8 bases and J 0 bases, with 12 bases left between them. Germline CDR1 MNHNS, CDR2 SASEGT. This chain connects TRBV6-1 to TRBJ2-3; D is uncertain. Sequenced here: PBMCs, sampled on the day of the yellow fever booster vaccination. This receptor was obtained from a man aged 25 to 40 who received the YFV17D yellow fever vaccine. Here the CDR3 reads CASHRTVSTDTQYF. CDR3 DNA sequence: TGTGCCAGCCACCGTACCGTGAGCACAGATACGCAGTATTTT.